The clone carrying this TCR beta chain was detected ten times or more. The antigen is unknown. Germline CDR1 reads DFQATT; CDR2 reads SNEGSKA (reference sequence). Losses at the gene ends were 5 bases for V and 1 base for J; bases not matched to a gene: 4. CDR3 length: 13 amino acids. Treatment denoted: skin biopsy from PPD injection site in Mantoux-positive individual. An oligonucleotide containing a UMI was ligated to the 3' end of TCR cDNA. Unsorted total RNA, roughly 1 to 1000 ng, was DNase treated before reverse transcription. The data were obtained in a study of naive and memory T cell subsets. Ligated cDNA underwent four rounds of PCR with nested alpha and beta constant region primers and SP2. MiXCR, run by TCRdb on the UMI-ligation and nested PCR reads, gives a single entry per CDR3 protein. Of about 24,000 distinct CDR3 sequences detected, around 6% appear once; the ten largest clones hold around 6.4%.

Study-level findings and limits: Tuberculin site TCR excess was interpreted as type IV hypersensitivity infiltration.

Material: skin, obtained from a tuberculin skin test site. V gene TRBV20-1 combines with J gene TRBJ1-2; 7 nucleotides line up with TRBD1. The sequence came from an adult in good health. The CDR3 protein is CSAPDRVNYGYTF. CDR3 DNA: TGCAGTGCTCCCGACAGGGTTAACTATGGCTACACCTTC.